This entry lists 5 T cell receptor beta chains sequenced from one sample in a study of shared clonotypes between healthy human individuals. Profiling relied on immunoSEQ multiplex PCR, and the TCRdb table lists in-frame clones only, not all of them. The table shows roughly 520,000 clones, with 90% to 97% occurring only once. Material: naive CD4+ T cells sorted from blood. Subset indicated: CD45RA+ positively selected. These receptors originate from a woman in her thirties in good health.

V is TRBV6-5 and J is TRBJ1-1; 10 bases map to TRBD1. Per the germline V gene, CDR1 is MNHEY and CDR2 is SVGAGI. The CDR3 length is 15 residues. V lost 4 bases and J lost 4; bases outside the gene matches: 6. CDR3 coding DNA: TGTGCCAGCAGTTTGGGACAGGGGACGAGCACTGAAGCTTTCTTT. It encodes CASSLGQGTSTEAFF.

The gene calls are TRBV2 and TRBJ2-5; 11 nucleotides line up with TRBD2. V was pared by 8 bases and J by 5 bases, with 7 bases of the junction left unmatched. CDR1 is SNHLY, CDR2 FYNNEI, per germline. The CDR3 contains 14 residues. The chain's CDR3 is CASSLAGGSETQYF. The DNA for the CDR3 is TGTGCCAGCTCTTTAGCGGGAGGGTCTGAGACCCAGTACTTC.

The CDR3 sequence: CASSPTGQGLMNTEAFF. For the CDR3, the DNA is TGTGCCAGTAGTCCTACTGGACAGGGGCTTATGAACACTGAAGCTTTCTTT. This chain links TRBV19 with TRBJ1-1, with 9 bases identical to TRBD1. V trimming: 5 bases; J trimming: 0 bases; junction bases outside the gene matches: 10. This CDR3 spans 17 amino acids. Per germline, CDR1 LNHDA and CDR2 SQIVND (reference sequence).

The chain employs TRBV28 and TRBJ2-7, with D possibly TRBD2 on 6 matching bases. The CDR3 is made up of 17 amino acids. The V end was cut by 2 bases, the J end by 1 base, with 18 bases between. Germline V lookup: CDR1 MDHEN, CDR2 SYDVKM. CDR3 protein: CASSLTVGTGGSYEQYF. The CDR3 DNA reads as TGTGCCAGCAGTTTAACGGTGGGGACCGGGGGATCCTACGAGCAGTACTTC.

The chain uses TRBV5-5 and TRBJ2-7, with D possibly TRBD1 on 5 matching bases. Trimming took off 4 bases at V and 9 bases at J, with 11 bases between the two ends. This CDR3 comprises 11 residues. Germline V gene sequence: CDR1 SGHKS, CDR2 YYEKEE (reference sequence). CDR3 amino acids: CASSIPGRQYF. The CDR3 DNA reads TGTGCCAGCAGCATTCCAGGGCGGCAGTACTTC.